One and the same sample provided the 27 T cell receptor beta chains below, sequenced in a study of cytomegalovirus exposure and HLA in healthy donors. Amplification used 60 Vbeta primers and 13 Jbeta primers. Only in-frame clones appear in the TCRdb table, and some are missing; sequencing was by immunoSEQ multiplex PCR. The sample records under 250,000 clones, over 70% being singletons. The sample was PBMCs. These receptors were collected from a woman between 55 and 75 years old in good health and CMV-seropositive.

This chain uses TRBV7-3 with TRBJ2-3; the match to TRBD1 covers 8 bases. The CDR3 extends over 16 amino acids. Germline values: CDR1 SGHTA, CDR2 FQGTGA. Trimming cost V 1 base and J 2 bases; bases outside gene matches: 5. CDR3 bases: TGTGCCAGCAGCTTAAGGCAGGGGGCCACCACAGATACGCAGTATTTT. Protein product: CASSLRQGATTDTQYF.

This clone was found a few times. The chain recombines TRBV5-4 with TRBJ2-2; 8 nucleotides align to TRBD1. The J segment lost 1 base and the V segment lost 0 bases, leaving 2 bases of the junction unmatched. Germline CDR1 is SGHNT and CDR2 is YYREEE (reference sequence). The CDR3 totals 16 residues. CDR3 sequence reads: CASSLGGQGNTGELFF. CDR3 in DNA: TGTGCCAGCAGCTTGGGAGGACAGGGGAACACCGGGGAGCTGTTTTTT.

The chain combines TRBV7-9 with TRBJ2-7; tentative D call: TRBD2 (6 bases). The germline V gene encodes CDR1 SEHNR and CDR2 FQNEAQ (reference sequence). The CDR3 sequence is 11 residues long. V shed 7 bases and J shed 12 bases, with 16 bases lying between them. This chain's CDR3 is CASTRVEGPYF. The CDR3 DNA is TGTGCCAGCACCCGAGTGGAGGGGCCGTACTTC.

On this clone itself: Relative to the germline gene, one junction end is altered; a read error may explain this. CDR3 in amino acids: CASRGLELHF. In nucleotides, the CDR3 is TGTGCCAGCAGAGGACTAGAGCTGCACTTC. The genes are TRBV28 and TRBJ2-7; 7 nucleotides line up with TRBD2. CDR3 length: 10 amino acids. Germline lookup yields CDR1 MDHEN and CDR2 SYDVKM.

Concerning this clone: At one end, the junction sequence differs from germline, possibly due to a read error. The chain carries TRBV7-9 and TRBJ2-7; TRBD1 agrees at 7 bases. Germline CDR1 is SEHNR and CDR2 is FQNEAQ (reference sequence). CDR3 size: 16 residues. Here the CDR3 DNA reads TGTTCCAGCAGCGGACAGACAGGGCCCCTACTACGCGAGCAGTACTTC. As protein: CSSSGQTGPLLREQYF. The whole variable domain, filled in from reference TRBV7-9 and TRBJ2-7, reads DTGVSQNPRHKITKRGQNVTFRCDPISEHNRLYWYRQTLGQGPEFLTYFQNEAQLEKSRLLSDRFSAERPKGSFSTLEIQRTEQGDSAMYLCSSSGQTGPLLREQYFGPGTRLTVT.

The rearrangement links TRBV5-1 to TRBJ2-1, with TRBD2 matching 12 bases. Germline values: CDR1 SGHRS, CDR2 YFSETQ. V shed 6 bases, J shed 4 bases, and the junction held 5 bases outside the gene matches. The CDR3 runs to 15 residues. DNA of the CDR3: TGCGCCAGCACCCCGGGACTAGCGGGTTACAATGAGCAGTTCTTC. It yields the protein CASTPGLAGYNEQFF.

V usage is TRBV28 and J usage is TRBJ2-2; 12 bases map to TRBD2. CDR1 MDHEN and CDR2 SYDVKM come from the germline V gene. CDR3 length equals 17 residues. The J segment lost 7 bases and the V segment lost 4 bases, leaving 10 bases of the junction unmatched. The CDR3, as DNA: TGTGCCAGCAGTTCCGGACTAGCGGGGAGGTCCGGCGGGGAGCTGTTTTTT. Its protein is CASSSGLAGRSGGELFF.

The chain is built from TRBV7-9 and TRBJ2-1; D is ambiguous. The length of the CDR3 is 14 residues. Germline lookup yields CDR1 SEHNR and CDR2 FQNEAQ (reference sequence). V shed 0 bases and J shed 6 bases, with 9 bases lying between them. The CDR3 region is CASSLALASNEQFF. Written as DNA, the CDR3 is TGTGCCAGCAGCTTAGCGCTCGCTAGCAATGAGCAGTTCTTC.

This chain joins TRBV7-9 and TRBJ2-7; TRBD2 matches at 13 bases. The junction had 4 bases not matched to a gene; V was cut back by 7 bases and J by 1 base. The CDR3 loop spans 15 amino acids. CDR1 is SEHNR and CDR2 is FQNEAQ in the germline V gene (reference sequence). The chain's CDR3 is CASNQLAGGSYEQYF. CDR3 nucleotides: TGTGCCAGCAACCAACTAGCGGGAGGGTCCTACGAGCAGTACTTC.

V usage is TRBV6-5 and J usage is TRBJ2-7; tentative D call: TRBD1 (5 bases). Deletions cut 5 bases from V and 5 bases from J, with 16 bases between. CDR3 length equals 14 residues. Germline-derived CDR1 and CDR2 are MNHEY and SVGAGI. CDR3 sequence reads: CASSPLVGLNEQYF. Here the CDR3 DNA reads TGTGCCAGCAGTCCCTTAGTGGGGCTTAACGAGCAGTACTTC.

Of note for this clone: One end of the junction fails to match germline, which may point to a read error. The chain has TRBV2 and TRBJ2-7, with 8 bases lining up with TRBD2. This CDR3 spans 15 amino acids. The germline CDR1 and CDR2 sequences are SNHLY and FYNNEI. CDR3 DNA: TGTGCCAGCAACTATGCAGCGGGAGTCTCCCACGAGCAGTACTTC. It codes for CASNYAAGVSHEQYF.

The chain is built from TRBV9 and TRBJ1-2; D is possibly TRBD1 (6 bases). The CDR3 sequence is 14 residues long. Germline values: CDR1 SGDLS, CDR2 YYNGEE. The V end lost 4 bases, the J end lost 4 bases, and 14 bases lay between the germline ends. CDR3 coding DNA: TGTGCCAGCAGCCCCCTCGGACAGACCTATGGCTACACCTTC. Its translation: CASSPLGQTYGYTF.

Notes on this clone: Likely a read error: the CDR3 ends without its conserved phenylalanine or tryptophan. The DNA is left out, because the CDR3 cannot be placed on it with certainty; the CDR3 is given as TCRdb lists it. The chain combines TRBV19 with TRBJ1-1. In germline, CDR1 is LNHDA, CDR2 SQIVND (reference sequence). The CDR3 has 10 residues if both end residues are counted. The CDR3 region is CASSLSSTLS.

The chain employs TRBV11-2 and TRBJ2-7; the match to TRBD2 covers 9 bases. V lost 2 bases to trimming and J lost 3 bases; unmatched junction nucleotides: 8. The CDR3 has 16 amino acids. The germline V gene has CDR1 SGHAT and CDR2 FQNNGV. DNA of the CDR3: TGTGCCAGCAGCTTACAGGTAGTTAGCGGGAGCTACGAGCAGTACTTC. Protein: CASSLQVVSGSYEQYF.

The V gene is TRBV4-1, the J gene TRBJ2-1; D perhaps matches TRBD2 (6 bases). The germline V gene encodes CDR1 MGHRA and CDR2 YSYEKL. The CDR3 consists of 18 residues. The V end lost 2 bases, the J end lost 8 bases, and 25 bases lay between the germline ends. The CDR3 spells CASSQRRLDLSPAHEQFF. As DNA, the CDR3 is TGCGCCAGCAGCCAACGACGACTAGACCTGAGCCCAGCCCATGAGCAGTTCTTC.

The CDR3 region has the DNA TGTGCCAGCAGCACATTAAAGTCCGGGACTAGGGGAGAGCAGTACTTC. Amino acids: CASSTLKSGTRGEQYF. V is TRBV7-3 and J is TRBJ2-7; 8 nucleotides align to TRBD2. V was pared by 5 bases and J by 7 bases, with 16 bases of the junction left unmatched. The V gene's germline CDR1 is SGHTA and CDR2 FQGTGA. The length of the CDR3 is 16 residues.

The chain recombines TRBV29-1 with TRBJ2-2; 11 bases map to TRBD2. Germline CDR1 reads SQVTM; CDR2 reads ANQGSEA. This CDR3 comprises 14 residues. The ends lost 7 bases at V and 0 bases at J; junction bases unmatched: 1. CDR3: CSASGGTNTGELFF. As DNA, the CDR3 is TGCAGCGCTAGCGGGGGGACGAACACCGGGGAGCTGTTTTTT.

The V and J genes are TRBV6-6 and TRBJ1-1, with a possible D match to TRBD1 (6 bases). CDR3 length: 15 amino acids. Trimming shortened V by 0 bases and J by 1 base, and 9 bases separated the two germline ends. Germline V lookup: CDR1 MNHNY, CDR2 SVGAGI (reference sequence). The CDR3 reads CASSYSVGQNTEAFF. The CDR3 DNA sequence: TGTGCCAGCAGTTACTCGGTGGGACAGAACACTGAAGCTTTCTTT.

This chain joins TRBV5-4 and TRBJ1-1, with TRBD1 matching over 11 bases. Germline-derived CDR1 and CDR2 are SGHNT and YYREEE (reference sequence). The CDR3 is 16 amino acids. Germline trimming cut 4 bases from V and 0 bases from J; bases unmatched to any gene: 5. CDR3 region: CASSGGQGAMNTEAFF. CDR3 bases: TGTGCCAGCAGCGGTGGACAGGGGGCAATGAACACTGAAGCTTTCTTT.

The DNA for the CDR3 is TGTGCCAGTAGTCAGGGATTTTGGAGGGTTAATGAAAAACTGTTTTTT. This sequence encodes CASSQGFWRVNEKLFF. The J gene is TRBJ1-4, the V gene TRBV19; D is possibly TRBD1 (5 bases). Germline CDR1 is LNHDA and CDR2 is SQIVND (reference sequence). Trimming took off 5 bases at V and 4 bases at J, with 17 bases between the two ends. This CDR3 region has 16 residues.

This clone has a handful of counts. The CDR3 nucleotides read TGTGCCAGTAGTCCTCGTAATAGCGCACCCTACGAGCAGTACTTC. It yields the protein CASSPRNSAPYEQYF. This chain joins TRBV19 and TRBJ2-7, with TRBD2 as a possible D gene (5 bases). Deletions cut 5 bases from V and 2 bases from J, with 16 bases between. The CDR3 covers 15 residues. The germline CDR1 and CDR2 sequences are LNHDA and SQIVND (reference sequence).

The CDR3 loop reads CASSVSQGGSYEQYF. CDR3 bases: TGTGCCAGTAGTGTTAGCCAGGGGGGATCTTACGAGCAGTACTTC. The chain is built from TRBV19 and TRBJ2-7; weak D call: TRBD1 (7 bases). CDR3 length equals 15 residues. Germline CDR1 LNHDA, CDR2 SQIVND (reference sequence). The germline V and J ends were trimmed by 5 bases and 4 bases, with 18 bases remaining between them.

The sample holds one count of this clone. This chain connects TRBV10-2 to TRBJ2-1, with a possible D match to TRBD2 (5 bases). CDR3 size: 15 residues. Trimming took off 6 bases at V and 7 bases at J, with 19 bases between the two ends. Germline V CDR1 and CDR2: WSHSY, SAAADI. Written as DNA, the CDR3 is TGCGCCAGCAGCGGGGTGTTTTCTTCCGGGAATGAGCAGTTCTTC. Translated: CASSGVFSSGNEQFF.

A remark on this clone: One end of the junction fails to match germline, which may point to a read error. The chain recombines TRBV7-9 with TRBJ1-1; D remains ambiguous. This CDR3 is built from 15 residues. Per the germline V gene, CDR1 is SEHNR and CDR2 is FQNEAQ (reference sequence). CDR3 residues: CSSSTDIHMNTEAFF. In DNA form, the CDR3 reads TGTTCCAGCAGCACCGATATCCACATGAACACTGAAGCTTTCTTT.

The chain joins TRBV4-1 to TRBJ2-1; unclear D gene. The germline V gene has CDR1 MGHRA and CDR2 YSYEKL. This CDR3 has 13 residues. With 2 bases removed from V and 9 bases from J, the gap between germline ends came to 11 bases. CDR3 region: CASSQLADGEQFF. Here the CDR3 DNA reads TGCGCCAGCAGCCAATTAGCAGACGGTGAGCAGTTCTTC.

For the CDR3, the DNA is TGTGCCACCAGCAGAACAGGGGGACAGGGGCGGGGCGAGCAGTACTTC. It translates to CATSRTGGQGRGEQYF. This chain links TRBV15 with TRBJ2-7; TRBD1 matches at 10 bases. Germline loops: CDR1 LNHNV, CDR2 YYDKDF (reference sequence). The CDR3 consists of 16 residues. J lost 6 bases, V lost 2 bases, and 10 bases had no gene match.

The chain links TRBV6-5 to TRBJ1-3; D uncertain. CDR3 size: 15 residues. CDR1 and CDR2 (germline): MNHEY, SVGAGI. With 6 bases removed from V and 2 bases from J, the gap between germline ends came to 14 bases. The CDR3 DNA is TGTGCCAGCAGGCGGGATGACACGACTGGAAACACCATATATTTT. Translation: CASRRDDTTGNTIYF.